This entry lists 23 T cell receptor beta chains sequenced from one sample in a study of PD-1 blockade in classical Hodgkin lymphoma. Sequencing used immunoSEQ multiplex PCR; TCRdb keeps in-frame clones, though not all of them. The sample records some 4,600 clones, just over 75% being singletons. Relapses following autologous stem cell transplantation were seen in all patients, with brentuximab vedotin exposure varying. Thawed PBMCs underwent magnetic negative selection to obtain purified CD8+ T cells. The specimen comprised CD8+ T cells from blood, sampled at baseline. These TCRs come from a human donor with classical Hodgkin lymphoma.

This chain uses TRBV28 with TRBJ2-1; 7 positions agree with TRBD1. The CDR3 totals 16 residues. CDR1 MDHEN and CDR2 SYDVKM come from the germline V gene. J gave up 5 bases and V 3 bases, and 10 bases lay outside the gene matches. CDR3 coding DNA: TGTGCCAGCAGTTTTTGGCTCACAGGGGAGCACAATGAGCAGTTCTTC. It specifies CASSFWLTGEHNEQFF.

The rearrangement joins TRBV29-1 to TRBJ1-4; a weak D match, TRBD1 (6 bases). Deletions cut 4 bases from V and 4 bases from J, with 13 bases between. CDR3 length: 14 amino acids. Germline-derived CDR1 and CDR2 are SQVTM and ANQGSEA. CDR3: CSVVGRGLNEKLFF. The CDR3 bases are TGCAGCGTTGTGGGGCGGGGGCTTAATGAAAAACTGTTTTTT.

In this sample, this clone is medium-sized. The chain joins TRBV30 to TRBJ2-1; possibly TRBD1 for D (6 bases). Trimming left V 3 bases short and J 11 bases short, with 14 bases between. Germline CDR1 and CDR2: GTSNPN and SVGIG (reference sequence). This CDR3 region has 12 residues. The CDR3 protein is CAWSSIRDKQFF. The CDR3 nucleotides read TGTGCCTGGAGCTCGATCCGGGACAAGCAGTTCTTC.

The chain uses TRBV6-5 and TRBJ1-5; no firm D call. The CDR3 consists of 13 residues. In germline, CDR1 is MNHEY, CDR2 SVGAGI. Trimming removed 5 bases from V and 3 bases from J, with 8 bases in between. As DNA, the CDR3 is TGTGCCAGCAGTCTCCTTTTCAATCAGCCCCAGCATTTT. It translates to CASSLLFNQPQHF.

J is TRBJ2-6 and V is TRBV5-6, with TRBD1 matching 7 bases. J gave up 4 bases and V 1 base, and 11 bases lay outside the gene matches. This CDR3 contains 18 residues. Germline CDR1 SGHDT, CDR2 YYEEEE. The chain's CDR3 is CASSLLRTGVSGANVLTF. For the CDR3, the DNA is TGTGCCAGCAGCTTGCTCCGAACAGGGGTGTCCGGGGCCAACGTCCTGACTTTC. Combining the CDR3 with reference TRBV5-6 and TRBJ2-6 gives the whole variable domain DAGVTQSPTHLIKTRGQQVTLRCSPKSGHDTVSWYQQALGQGPQFIFQYYEEEERQRGNFPDRFSGHQFPNYSSELNVNALLLGDSALYLCASSLLRTGVSGANVLTFGAGSRLTVL.

This clone is large within its sample. The CDR3 loop is CASSQDPGQTANEQFF. For the CDR3, the DNA is TGCGCCAGCAGCCAAGATCCGGGCCAGACCGCCAATGAGCAGTTCTTC. The genes are TRBV4-3 and TRBJ2-1; D not certain. V lost 0 bases and J 6 bases, leaving 15 bases between the germline ends. The CDR3 contains 16 residues. Germline V gene lookup returns CDR1 LGHNA and CDR2 YSLEER.

This chain joins TRBV4-3 and TRBJ2-2; no reliable D call. CDR1 LGHNA and CDR2 YSLEER come from the germline V gene. The CDR3 extends over 15 amino acids. V was clipped by 0 bases and J by 1 base, with 6 bases between them. Here the CDR3 reads CASSQDVVNTGELFF. For the CDR3, the DNA is TGCGCCAGCAGCCAAGATGTCGTGAACACCGGGGAGCTGTTTTTT.

The chain uses TRBV4-3 and TRBJ2-1; D is unresolved. The V and J ends lost 4 bases and 5 bases respectively, with 12 bases between them. This CDR3 contains 14 residues. Germline CDR1 reads LGHNA; CDR2 reads YSLEER. CDR3 loop: CASSLAAIDNEQFF. CDR3 DNA sequence: TGCGCCAGCAGCCTCGCCGCGATCGACAATGAGCAGTTCTTC.

This clone was detected only once. For the CDR3, the DNA is TGTGCCAGCAGCTTTGGGTTCTCTGCCTACGAGCAGTACTTC. It encodes CASSFGFSAYEQYF. The rearrangement links TRBV5-5 to TRBJ2-7; D uncertain. Germline CDR1 SGHKS, CDR2 YYEKEE (reference sequence). V was cut by 2 bases and J by 2 bases, with 11 bases left in between. The CDR3 totals 14 residues. Full variable domain (missing parts from reference TRBV5-5 and TRBJ2-7): DAGVTQSPTHLIKTRGQQVTLRCSPISGHKSVSWYQQVLGQGPQFIFQYYEKEERGRGNFPDRFSARQFPNYSSELNVNALLLGDSALYLCASSFGFSAYEQYFGPGTRLTVT.

This clone was counted a few times. The CDR3: CASSPWTDSNQPQHF. CDR3 coding DNA: TGTGCCAGCAGTCCATGGACAGATAGCAATCAGCCCCAGCATTTT. This chain links TRBV7-9 with TRBJ1-5; the D gene is possibly TRBD1 (6 bases). Trimming removed 6 bases from V and 0 bases from J, with 12 bases in between. CDR3 length: 15 residues. Per germline, CDR1 SEHNR and CDR2 FQNEAQ (reference sequence).

V usage is TRBV7-2 and J usage is TRBJ2-7; 12 positions agree with TRBD2. CDR1 and CDR2 (germline): SGHTA, FQGNSA. The CDR3 consists of 15 residues. J gave up 2 bases and V 1 base, and 0 bases lay outside the gene matches. CDR3 coding DNA: TGTGCCAGCAGCTTAGGACTAGCGGGGGCCTACGAGCAGTACTTC. Translation gives CASSLGLAGAYEQYF.

This chain connects TRBV7-9 to TRBJ2-7; D perhaps matches TRBD1 (6 bases). The CDR3 length is 17 residues. Per the germline V gene, CDR1 is SEHNR and CDR2 is FQNEAQ (reference sequence). V was trimmed by 5 bases and J by 3 bases, leaving 23 bases between them. The DNA for the CDR3 is TGTGCCAGCAGCCCCCGAATCTCGACAGGTTCCCTCTACGAGCAGTACTTC. The encoded protein is CASSPRISTGSLYEQYF.

This clone came up once. The V call is TRBV6-5, the J call TRBJ2-7, with TRBD2 identical over 10 bases. Germline V gives CDR1 MNHEY, CDR2 SVGAGI. The CDR3 extends over 16 amino acids. J lost 2 bases, V lost 2 bases, and 6 bases had no gene match. The CDR3 coding sequence is TGTGCCAGCAGTTACGCCGGGACTAGCGACCCCTACGAGCAGTACTTC. Encoded protein: CASSYAGTSDPYEQYF.

This clone has a handful of counts. V is TRBV5-6 and J is TRBJ2-1; D unresolved. Germline V gene sequence: CDR1 SGHDT, CDR2 YYEEEE. V lost 2 bases to trimming and J lost 0 bases, with 9 bases between them. The CDR3 is 15 amino acids. The CDR3 nucleotides are TGTGCCAGCAGCTTAACCCCAATCTCCTACAATGAGCAGTTCTTC. Its translation is CASSLTPISYNEQFF.

The chain employs TRBV9 and TRBJ2-1; tentatively, D is TRBD2 (5 bases). Trimming took off 0 bases at V and 8 bases at J, with 9 bases between the two ends. The CDR3 consists of 13 residues. Per germline, CDR1 SGDLS and CDR2 YYNGEE. The CDR3 is CASSVVAGDEQFF. CDR3 coding DNA: TGTGCCAGCAGCGTAGTTGCGGGTGATGAGCAGTTCTTC.

This chain joins TRBV6-5 and TRBJ2-1; the D gene could be TRBD1 or TRBD2 (6 bases each). Trimming removed 0 bases at V and 2 bases at J, with 8 bases between. Looked up from germline, CDR1 is MNHEY and CDR2 is SVGAGI. The CDR3 covers 15 residues. The CDR3 sequence: CASSYSGGAYNEQFF. The CDR3 DNA reads TGTGCCAGCAGTTACTCGGGGGGCGCCTACAATGAGCAGTTCTTC.

The V call is TRBV28, the J call TRBJ2-7; TRBD1 agrees at 9 bases. Germline-derived CDR1 and CDR2 are MDHEN and SYDVKM. The CDR3 length is 18 residues. The junction had 19 bases not matched to a gene; V was cut back by 3 bases and J by 7 bases. The CDR3 loop reads CASSFNRGPGQGMNEQYF. CDR3 in DNA: TGTGCCAGCAGTTTTAATCGGGGCCCAGGACAGGGGATGAATGAGCAGTACTTC.

This chain joins TRBV2 and TRBJ1-2, with 7 bases identical to TRBD1. V dropped 1 base and J dropped 5; count of bases not matched to a gene: 10. This CDR3 has 16 amino acids. Germline CDR1 SNHLY, CDR2 FYNNEI. CDR3 protein: CASSEDREQGRYGYTF. The DNA for the CDR3 is TGTGCCAGCAGTGAAGACAGGGAACAGGGGAGATATGGCTACACCTTC.

This clone was found once. The chain links TRBV28 to TRBJ2-3; 10 nucleotides line up with TRBD2. From germline, CDR1 is MDHEN and CDR2 SYDVKM. The CDR3 extends over 17 amino acids. The V gene end was trimmed by 3 bases and the J gene end by 3 bases; junction bases not matched to a gene: 9. The CDR3: CASSFLAGVRSTDTQYF. CDR3 bases: TGTGCCAGCAGTTTCCTAGCGGGAGTGAGGAGTACAGATACGCAGTATTTT.

This clone was seen more than once but under ten times. The rearrangement joins TRBV28 to TRBJ1-5, with unresolved D. Germline V gene lookup returns CDR1 MDHEN and CDR2 SYDVKM. This CDR3 has 14 amino acids. Trimming pared 3 bases from V and 3 bases from J, leaving 9 bases between. The CDR3 spells CASSFEVDNQPQHF. The CDR3, as DNA: TGTGCCAGCAGTTTTGAGGTGGACAATCAGCCCCAGCATTTT.

This chain joins TRBV25-1 and TRBJ2-1; TRBD1 matches 8 bases. The germline CDR1 and CDR2 sequences are MGHDK and SYGVNS. The CDR3 is 18 amino acids. With V trimmed by 1 base and J by 0 bases, 8 bases remained unmatched. The CDR3 loop reads CASSEWNTGGSSYNEQFF. The DNA of the CDR3 is TGTGCCAGCAGTGAATGGAACACAGGGGGGAGCTCCTACAATGAGCAGTTCTTC.

The V call is TRBV7-9, the J call TRBJ2-3; D is possibly TRBD1 or TRBD2 (6 bases each). Trimming shortened V by 0 bases and J by 4 bases, and 11 bases separated the two germline ends. Looked up from germline, CDR1 is SEHNR and CDR2 is FQNEAQ (reference sequence). The CDR3 length is 15 residues. The CDR3 DNA reads as TGTGCCAGCAGCTTAGCGGGGGGCCTCGCAGATACGCAGTATTTT. Its translation is CASSLAGGLADTQYF.

The rearrangement links TRBV29-1 to TRBJ2-1, with D maybe TRBD1 (7 bases). CDR1 is SQVTM, CDR2 ANQGSEA, per germline. This CDR3 is built from 14 residues. V dropped 7 bases and J dropped 2 bases, with 15 bases sitting between them. The CDR3 loop is CSASGGQTYNEQFF. The CDR3, as DNA: TGCAGCGCCTCCGGGGGACAGACCTACAATGAGCAGTTCTTC.